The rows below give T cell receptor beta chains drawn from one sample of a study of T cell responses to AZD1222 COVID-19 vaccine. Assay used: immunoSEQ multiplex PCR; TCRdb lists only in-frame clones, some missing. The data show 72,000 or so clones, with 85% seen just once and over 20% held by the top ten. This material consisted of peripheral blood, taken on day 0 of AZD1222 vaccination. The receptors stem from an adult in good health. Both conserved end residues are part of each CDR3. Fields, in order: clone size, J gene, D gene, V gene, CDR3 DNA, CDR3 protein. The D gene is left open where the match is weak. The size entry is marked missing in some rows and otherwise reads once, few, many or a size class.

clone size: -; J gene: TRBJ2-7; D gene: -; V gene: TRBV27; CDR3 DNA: TGTGCCAGCAGTTACCGGGACGGCCTTCAACAGTACTTC; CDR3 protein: CASSYRDGLQQYF
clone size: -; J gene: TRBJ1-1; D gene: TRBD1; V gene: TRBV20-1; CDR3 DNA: TGCAGTGCAAGTCGGACAGGCGTTTCTGAAGCTTTCTTT; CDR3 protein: CSASRTGVSEAFF
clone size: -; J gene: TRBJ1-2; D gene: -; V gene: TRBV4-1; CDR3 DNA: TGCGCCAGCAGCCAGGGTCTGGACTATGGCTACACCTTC; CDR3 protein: CASSQGLDYGYTF
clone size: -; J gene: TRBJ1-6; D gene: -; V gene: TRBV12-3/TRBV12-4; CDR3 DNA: TGTGCCAGCAGCTCCTGGGGTTCACCCCTCCACTTT; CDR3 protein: CASSSWGSPLHF
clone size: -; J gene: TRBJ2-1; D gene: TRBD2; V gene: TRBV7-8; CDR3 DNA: TGTGCCAGCAGCTTAGTCGGCACTAGCGGGGGTTACAATGAGCAGTTCTTC; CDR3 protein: CASSLVGTSGGYNEQFF
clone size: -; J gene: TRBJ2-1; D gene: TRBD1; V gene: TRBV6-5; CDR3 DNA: TGTGCCAGCAGAAGTGACAGGGGTGAGCAGTTCTTC; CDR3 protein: CASRSDRGEQFF
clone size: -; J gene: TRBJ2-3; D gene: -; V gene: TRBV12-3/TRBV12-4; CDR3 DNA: TGTGCCAGCAGTTTCGGGGGAGATACGCAGTATTTT; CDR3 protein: CASSFGGDTQYF
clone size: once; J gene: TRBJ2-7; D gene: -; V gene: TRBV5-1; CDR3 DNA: TGCGCCAGCAGCCTACGTCCTGCAACCTACGAGCAGTACTTC; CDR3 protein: CASSLRPATYEQYF
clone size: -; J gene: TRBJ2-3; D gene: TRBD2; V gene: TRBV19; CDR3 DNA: TGTGCCAGTAGTCCTTTCCTAGCGGGAACAACAGATACGCAGTATTTT; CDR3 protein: CASSPFLAGTTDTQYF
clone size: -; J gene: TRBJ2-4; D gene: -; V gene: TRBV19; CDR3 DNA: TGTGCCAGTAGTACCGGGGGTGACAAAAACATTCAGTACTTC; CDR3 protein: CASSTGGDKNIQYF
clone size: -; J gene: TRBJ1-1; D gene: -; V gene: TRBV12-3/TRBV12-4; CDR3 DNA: TGTGCCAGCAGTTTAGGCGGTGTCCTTGAAGCTTTCTTT; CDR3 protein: CASSLGGVLEAFF
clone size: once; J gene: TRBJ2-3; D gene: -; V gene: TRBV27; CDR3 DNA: TGTGCCAGCAGTACCCTAGGGCCTACGCAGTATTTT; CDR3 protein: CASSTLGPTQYF
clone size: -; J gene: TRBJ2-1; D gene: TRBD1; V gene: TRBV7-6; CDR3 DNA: TGTGCCAGCAGCCCGGGACAGGGATCTTTGGGGGAGCAGTTCTTC; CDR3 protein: CASSPGQGSLGEQFF
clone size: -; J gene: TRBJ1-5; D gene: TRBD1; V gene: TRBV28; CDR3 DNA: TGTGCCAGCAGTTTAGACAGGGCCGTCAATCAGCCCCAGCATTTT; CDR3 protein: CASSLDRAVNQPQHF
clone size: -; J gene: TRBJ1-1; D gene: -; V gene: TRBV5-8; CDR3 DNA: TGTGCCAGCAGCTTACAGGGAAACACTGAAGCTTTCTTT; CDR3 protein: CASSLQGNTEAFF
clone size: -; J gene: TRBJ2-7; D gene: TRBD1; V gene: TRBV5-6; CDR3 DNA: TGTGCCAGCAGCGGCCGGGCCAGGGGGCGCCGCGCGGTGCAGTACTTC; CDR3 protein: CASSGRARGRRAVQYF
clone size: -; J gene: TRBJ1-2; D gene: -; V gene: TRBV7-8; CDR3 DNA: TGTGCCAGCAGCTTAGCTCCTCGGGACGGGGGCTACACCTTC; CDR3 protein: CASSLAPRDGGYTF
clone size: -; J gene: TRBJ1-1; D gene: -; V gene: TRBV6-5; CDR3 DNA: TGTGCCAGCACCAAAAGAGGGGGGAGGAACACTGAAGCTTTCTTT; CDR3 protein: CASTKRGGRNTEAFF
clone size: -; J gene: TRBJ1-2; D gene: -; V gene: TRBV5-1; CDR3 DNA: TGCGCCAGCAGCTTGGGGCAGGGCAGGGCTGGCTACACCTTC; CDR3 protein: CASSLGQGRAGYTF
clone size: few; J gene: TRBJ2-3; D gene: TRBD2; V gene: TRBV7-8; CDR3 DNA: TGTGCCAGCAGCTCCGGGGGGGAGCTCGCGCAGTATTTT; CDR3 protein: CASSSGGELAQYF
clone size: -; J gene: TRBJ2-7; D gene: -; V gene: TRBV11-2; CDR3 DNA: TGTGCCAGCAGCCCCCGGGGGGCGCGTGGGGGCGAGCAGTACTTC; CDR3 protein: CASSPRGARGGEQYF
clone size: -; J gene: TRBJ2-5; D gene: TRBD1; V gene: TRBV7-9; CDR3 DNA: TGTGCCAGCAGCTTAGCTTCCAAGTGGGGGACAGGGTTGGAGACCCAGTACTTC; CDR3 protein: CASSLASKWGTGLETQYF
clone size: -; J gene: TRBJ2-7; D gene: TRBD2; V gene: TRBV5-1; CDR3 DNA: TGCGCCAGCGGATTAGCGGGGACCTACGAGCAGTACTTC; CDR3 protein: CASGLAGTYEQYF
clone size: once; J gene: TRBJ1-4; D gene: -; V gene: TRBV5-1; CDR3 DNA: TGCGCCAGCAGCTACGCCGGGGCTCCAACTAATGAAAAACTGTTTTTT; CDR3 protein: CASSYAGAPTNEKLFF
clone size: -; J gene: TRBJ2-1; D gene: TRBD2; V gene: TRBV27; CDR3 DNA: TGTGCCAGTCAGTTAGCGGGGTTTTACAATGAGCAGTTCTTC; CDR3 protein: CASQLAGFYNEQFF
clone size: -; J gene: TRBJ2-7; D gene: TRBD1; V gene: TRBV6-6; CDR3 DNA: TGTGCCAGCAGTGGAAGAGGGGGCGGCTCCTACGAGCAGTACTTC; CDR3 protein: CASSGRGGGSYEQYF
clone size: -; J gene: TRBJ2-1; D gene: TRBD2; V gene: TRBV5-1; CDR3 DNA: TGCGCCAGCAGCGGGACTAGCGCGCCCAATGAGCAGTTCTTC; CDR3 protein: CASSGTSAPNEQFF
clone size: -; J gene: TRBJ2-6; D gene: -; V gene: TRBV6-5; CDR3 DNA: TGTGCCAGCGGGGGGATCAACGTCCTGACTTTC; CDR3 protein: CASGGINVLTF
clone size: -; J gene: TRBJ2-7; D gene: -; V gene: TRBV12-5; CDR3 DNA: TGTGCTAGTGGTTCTACCGGGGTCCCCTACGAGCAGTACTTC; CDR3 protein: CASGSTGVPYEQYF
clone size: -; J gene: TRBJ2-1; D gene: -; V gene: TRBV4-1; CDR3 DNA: TGCGCCAGCAGCCAAAACGGCGCCCCGGGCGATGAGCAGTTCTTC; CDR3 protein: CASSQNGAPGDEQFF
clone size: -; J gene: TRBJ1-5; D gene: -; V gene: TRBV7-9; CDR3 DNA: TGTGCCAGCAGCTTAGAGGGATTGGGGAGCAATCAGCCCCAGCATTTT; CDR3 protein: CASSLEGLGSNQPQHF
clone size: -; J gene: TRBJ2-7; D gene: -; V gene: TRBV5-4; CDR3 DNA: TGTGCCAGCAGCGAGGGCCAGATGCGATACGAGCAGTACTTC; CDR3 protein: CASSEGQMRYEQYF
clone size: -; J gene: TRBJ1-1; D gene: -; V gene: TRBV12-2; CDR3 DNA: TGTGCAAGTCGCTTATCGGTGGTCACTGAAGCTTTCTTT; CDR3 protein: CASRLSVVTEAFF
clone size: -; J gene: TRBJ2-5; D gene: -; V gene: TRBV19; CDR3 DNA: TGTGCCAGTAGAGAGTGGCTTGGTGTGGAGACCCAGTACTTC; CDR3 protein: CASREWLGVETQYF
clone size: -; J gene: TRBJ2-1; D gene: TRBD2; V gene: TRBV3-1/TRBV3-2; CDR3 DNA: TGTGCCAGCACCCTGACTAGCGGGAGTTCCTCCTACAATGAGCAGTTCTTC; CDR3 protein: CASTLTSGSSSYNEQFF
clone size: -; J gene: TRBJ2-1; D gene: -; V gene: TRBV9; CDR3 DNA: TGTGCCAGCAGCGGCCCCCAGGGGAGTGAGCAGTTCTTC; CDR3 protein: CASSGPQGSEQFF
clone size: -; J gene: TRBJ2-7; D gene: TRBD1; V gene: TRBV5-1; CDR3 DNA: TGCGCCAGCAGCATACCGGGACAGCCCTACGAGCAGTACTTC; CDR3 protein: CASSIPGQPYEQYF
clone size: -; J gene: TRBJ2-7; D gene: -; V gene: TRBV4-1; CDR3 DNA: TGCGCCAGCCGAGCCTTTTCAGGACCATACGAGCAGTACTTC; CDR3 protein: CASRAFSGPYEQYF
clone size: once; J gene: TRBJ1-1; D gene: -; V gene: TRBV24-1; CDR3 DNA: TGTGCCACCAGTGATTTCCATCCGGGACGGACCACTGAAGCTTTCTTT; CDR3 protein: CATSDFHPGRTTEAFF
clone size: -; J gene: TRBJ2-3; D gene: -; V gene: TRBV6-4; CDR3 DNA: TGTGCCAGCAGTGACAGGGGGAGGACGCTTGGCACAGATACGCAGTATTTT; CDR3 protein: CASSDRGRTLGTDTQYF